This TCR beta chain was obtained from a study of blood T cell repertoires in COVID-19. The ends were cut back, 1 base at V and 14 bases at J, with 12 bases in the middle. The CDR3 is made up of 13 amino acids. The germline V gene encodes CDR1 LGHDT and CDR2 YNNKEL (reference sequence). This clone has a count of ten or more. Participants' own reports of clinical history determined their cohort assignment. What the recovered Cohort 3 donors had was two negative PCRs, clearance, or symptom resolution. Assay: immunoSEQ multiplex PCR; the TCRdb copy retains only in-frame clones and omits some. Here the sample spans more than 150,000 clones, roughly 87% being singletons.

V usage is TRBV3-1 (or the pseudogene TRBV3-2) and J usage is TRBJ1-6, with D uncertain. The sequenced material came from PBMCs or T cells enriched from blood (not recorded which). The receptor's source is a woman aged 45-59 years who had recovered from COVID-19. DNA for the CDR3: TGTGCCAGCAGCCAAGTGGGCAGGTGGACCCTCCACTTT. This codes for CASSQVGRWTLHF.